This TCR beta chain originates from a study of metastatic and nonmetastatic thyroid tumors (dated by TCRdb to 2020 to 2022). The study in broad terms: For patients with malignant and with benign thyroid disease, the researchers compared repertoires between peripheral blood samples and tumor or nodule tissue samples. Here is what the overall study found, with its caveats: TCR beta diversity was reported as significantly higher in malignant tumors than in benign nodules, in both blood and tumor samples.

Preparation of the library involved PCR. These reads were obtained on an Illumina HiSeq 4000. High-throughput sequencing was used to profile the CDR3 region of the TCR beta-chain in every patient. Regarding the original processing steps: CDR3 differences across clinicopathological groups were used to build a classifier for discriminating distant-metastatic papillary thyroid cancer patients. The Shannon index was used to measure repertoire diversity, and the Morisita-Horn index was used to measure how similar tumor and blood repertoires were. TCRdb's own reprocessing of the public reads used fastp at Q25 and MiXCR and kept productive beta chains. The V and J calls shown here were made by TCRdb, not taken from the authors' results. In this sample the table shows about 32,000 clones, 7.4% of which occur a single time. The biggest ten clones account for 35% to 50% of the sample. No patient had received any treatment before thyroid surgery. Patient clinical samples collected from about 2012 to 2018 were retrospectively analysed using T-cell receptor beta sequencing.

The V end loses 0 bases and the J end loses 1 base, and a stretch of 11 bases separates them. The CDR3 starts with the cysteine, ends with the phenylalanine, and has 16 residues. The CDR3 DNA has 48 bases and is translated from base 1. In the germline V gene (reference sequence), CDR1 corresponds to SGHKS and CDR2 to YYEKEE. A word on this clone: Its antigen target is currently unknown. Within one base of it there is no much larger clone, and no base qualities were kept.

The receptor's source is a female donor with papillary thyroid cancer or a benign thyroid nodule (not recorded which). Some clones in this sample may be carry-over from other donors' samples. The sequence is built from TRBV5-5 and TRBJ1-5, with no D gene named confidently. Specimen: blood. The CDR3: CASSLGEALSNQPQHF. The sequenced DNA: TGTGCCAGCAGCTTGGGGGAGGCGTTGAGCAATCAGCCCCAGCATTTT.